This T cell receptor (beta chain) originates from a study of blood T cells in healthy people across ages. This clonotype was counted at least ten times. The authors ran a second PCR of 7 to 11 cycles using a sample-barcoded 5' primer and a J-beta primer mix. Via MiXCR, TCRdb re-called the 5' RACE reads, giving one row per CDR3 protein. Of about 900,000 distinct CDR3 sequences listed, about 48% are singletons. V shed 0 bases, J shed 5 bases, and the junction held 9 bases outside the gene matches. CDR3 size: 18 residues. Germline loops: CDR1 MGHDK, CDR2 SYGVNS. Total RNA was extracted at no less than 5 micrograms per sample.

The genes are TRBV25-1 and TRBJ2-1; TRBD2 agrees at 11 bases. The receptor was derived from a man in his thirties or forties in good health. The sample consisted of blood. DNA for the CDR3: TGTGCCAGCAGTGAATATGGAGTAGCGGGGGGGCGGCACAATGAGCAGTTCTTC. Its protein product is CASSEYGVAGGRHNEQFF.